This T cell receptor (beta chain) emerged from a study of blood T cell repertoires in COVID-19. Profiling relied on immunoSEQ multiplex PCR, and the TCRdb table lists in-frame clones only, not all of them. There are 250,000 to 300,000 clones in the sample; roughly 85% occur only once, and 9.5% to 12% lies in the top ten. CDR3 length: 18 residues. The ends lost 2 bases at V and 2 bases at J; junction bases unmatched: 13. CDR1 is SGHVS, CDR2 FQNEAQ, per germline. The specimen sequenced was peripheral blood. The receptor comes from a woman between 70 and 85 years old with acute or convalescent COVID-19. The J gene is TRBJ1-2, the V gene TRBV7-8; 8 bases are shared with TRBD1. The CDR3 DNA sequence: TGTGCCAGCAGCTTAAAGTACCCCTTCGGACAGGGCAACTATGGCTACACCTTC. Translated: CASSLKYPFGQGNYGYTF.